A single sample gave rise to the 4 T cell receptor beta chains below, sequenced in a study of blood T cell repertoires in COVID-19. Profiling relied on immunoSEQ multiplex PCR, and the TCRdb table lists in-frame clones only, not all of them. The sample shows about 180,000 clones, 75% to 80% of them seen only once. Sequencing input: peripheral blood. The receptors shown here come from a woman between 65 and 79 years old with acute or convalescent COVID-19.

V usage is TRBV3-1 (or the pseudogene TRBV3-2) and J usage is TRBJ1-3, with 7 bases lining up with TRBD1. This CDR3 region has 16 residues. The trim removed 5 bases at V and 0 bases at J, leaving 7 bases unmatched. Germline CDR1 LGHDT, CDR2 YNNKEL (reference sequence). The CDR3 is CASSAWTGHSGNTIYF. Written as DNA, the CDR3 is TGTGCCAGCAGCGCCTGGACAGGCCACTCTGGAAACACCATATATTTT.

The gene calls are TRBV3-1 (or the pseudogene TRBV3-2) and TRBJ1-5; a possible D gene is TRBD1 (5 bases). V was cut by 0 bases and J by 3 bases, with 9 bases left in between. This CDR3 has 15 residues. Germline values: CDR1 LGHDT, CDR2 YNNKEL (reference sequence). CDR3 amino acids: CASSQEQGDNQPQHF. The DNA for the CDR3 is TGTGCCAGCAGCCAAGAGCAGGGTGACAATCAGCCCCAGCATTTT.

The J gene is TRBJ2-1, the V gene TRBV3-1 (or the pseudogene TRBV3-2); the D is unclear. The germline V gene encodes CDR1 LGHDT and CDR2 YNNKEL (reference sequence). The CDR3 spans 18 residues. Trimming took 1 base from V and 0 from J, leaving 16 bases between them. CDR3 loop: CASSQVFFLTGSYNEQFF. In DNA, the CDR3 is TGTGCCAGCAGCCAAGTCTTCTTCTTGACGGGCTCCTACAATGAGCAGTTCTTC.

The table lists this clone with a count of one. The V call is TRBV7-2, the J call TRBJ2-1; D not resolved. V was trimmed by 1 base and J by 6 bases, leaving 7 bases between them. The CDR3 sequence is 13 residues long. CDR1 SGHTA and CDR2 FQGNSA come from the germline V gene. The CDR3 DNA reads TGTGCCAGCAGCTTAGTGTTCAGCAATGAGCAGTTCTTC. This translates into CASSLVFSNEQFF.